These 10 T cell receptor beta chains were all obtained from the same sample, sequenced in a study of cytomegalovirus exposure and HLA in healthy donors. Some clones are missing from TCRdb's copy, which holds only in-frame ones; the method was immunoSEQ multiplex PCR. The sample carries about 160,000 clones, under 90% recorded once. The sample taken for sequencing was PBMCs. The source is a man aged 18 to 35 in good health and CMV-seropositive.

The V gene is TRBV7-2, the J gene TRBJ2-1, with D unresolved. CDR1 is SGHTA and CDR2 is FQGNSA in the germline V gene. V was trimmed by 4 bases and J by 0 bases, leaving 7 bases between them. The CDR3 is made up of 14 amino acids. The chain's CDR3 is CASSYGYSYNEQFF. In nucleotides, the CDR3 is TGTGCCAGCAGCTACGGTTACTCCTACAATGAGCAGTTCTTC.

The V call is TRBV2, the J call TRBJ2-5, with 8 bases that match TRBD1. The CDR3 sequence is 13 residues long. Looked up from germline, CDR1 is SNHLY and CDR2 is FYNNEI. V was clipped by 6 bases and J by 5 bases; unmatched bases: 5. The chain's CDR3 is CASSRQGRETQYF. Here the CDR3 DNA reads TGTGCCAGCAGCCGACAGGGGCGCGAGACCCAGTACTTC.

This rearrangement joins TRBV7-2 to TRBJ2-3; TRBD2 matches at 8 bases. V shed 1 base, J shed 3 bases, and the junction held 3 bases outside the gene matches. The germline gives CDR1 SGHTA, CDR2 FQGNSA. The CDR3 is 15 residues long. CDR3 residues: CASSLGGGRTDTQYF. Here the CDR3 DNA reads TGTGCCAGCAGCTTAGGTGGCGGGAGGACAGATACGCAGTATTTT.

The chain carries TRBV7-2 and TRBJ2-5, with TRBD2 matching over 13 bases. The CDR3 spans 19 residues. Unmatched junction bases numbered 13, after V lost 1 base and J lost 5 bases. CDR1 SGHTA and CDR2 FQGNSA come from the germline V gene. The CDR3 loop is CASSLVYFRTSGSGETQYF. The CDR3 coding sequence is TGTGCCAGCAGCTTAGTGTACTTCCGGACTAGCGGGAGCGGGGAGACCCAGTACTTC.

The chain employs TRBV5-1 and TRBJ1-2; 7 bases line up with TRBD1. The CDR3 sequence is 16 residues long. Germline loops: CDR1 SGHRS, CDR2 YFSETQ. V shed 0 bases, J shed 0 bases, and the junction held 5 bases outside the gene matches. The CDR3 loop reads CASSLEGTETNYGYTF. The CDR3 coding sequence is TGCGCCAGCAGCTTGGAAGGGACAGAGACTAACTATGGCTACACCTTC.

The CDR3 loop reads CASGVAGSVLYEQYF. For the CDR3, the DNA is TGTGCCAGCGGGGTAGCGGGGTCGGTTCTCTACGAGCAGTACTTC. The chain links TRBV6-5 to TRBJ2-7, with 8 bases identical to TRBD2. In germline, CDR1 is MNHEY, CDR2 SVGAGI. V shed 8 bases, J shed 3 bases, and the junction held 12 bases outside the gene matches. This CDR3 contains 15 residues.

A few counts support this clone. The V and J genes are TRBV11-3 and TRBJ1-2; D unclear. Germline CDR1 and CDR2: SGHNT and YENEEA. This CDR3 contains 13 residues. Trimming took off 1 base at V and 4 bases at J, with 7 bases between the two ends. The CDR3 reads CASSLGVRYGYTF. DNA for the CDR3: TGTGCCAGCAGCTTAGGAGTTCGCTATGGCTACACCTTC.

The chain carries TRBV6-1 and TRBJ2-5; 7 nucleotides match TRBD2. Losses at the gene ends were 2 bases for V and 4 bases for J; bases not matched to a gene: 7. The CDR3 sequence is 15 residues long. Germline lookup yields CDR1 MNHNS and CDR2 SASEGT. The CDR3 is CASSEIGGSVETQYF. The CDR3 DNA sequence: TGTGCCAGCAGTGAAATTGGCGGGAGTGTAGAGACCCAGTACTTC.

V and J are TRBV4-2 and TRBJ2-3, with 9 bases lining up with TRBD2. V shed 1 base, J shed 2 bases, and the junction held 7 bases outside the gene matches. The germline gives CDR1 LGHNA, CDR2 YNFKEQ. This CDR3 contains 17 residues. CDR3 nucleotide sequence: TGTGCCAGCAGCCAAGGCTTGGCGGGAGGGCCCACAGATACGCAGTATTTT. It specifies CASSQGLAGGPTDTQYF.

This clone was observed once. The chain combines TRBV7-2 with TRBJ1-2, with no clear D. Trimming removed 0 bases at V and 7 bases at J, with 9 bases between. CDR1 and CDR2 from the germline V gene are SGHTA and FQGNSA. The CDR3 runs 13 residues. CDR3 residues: CASSLAGAGGYTF. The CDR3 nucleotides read TGTGCCAGCAGCTTAGCCGGAGCGGGTGGCTACACCTTC. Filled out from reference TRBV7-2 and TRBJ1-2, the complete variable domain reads GAGVSQSPSNKVTEKGKDVELRCDPISGHTALYWYRQSLGQGLEFLIYFQGNSAPDKSGLPSDRFSAERTGGSVSTLTIQRTQQEDSAVYLCASSLAGAGGYTFGSGTRLTVV.